This T cell receptor (beta chain) was profiled in a study of CD8+CD57+ T cells in acquired aplastic anemia. Study in general: DNA per sorted CD4+ or CD8+ sample ranged about 0.19 to 30 ug, averaging roughly 3.2 ug. The study, taken as a whole, reports: In common between the patients and the controls were around 30 CD8+ CDR3 sequences. Patients versus controls showed no significant CD8+ Simpson's diversity difference.

A word on this clonotype: What it binds is unknown. This clone may be a read error of a much larger clone one base away.

CDR3 and TCR beta VDJ profiling relied on a genomic DNA template. TCRdb itself ran the reads through MiXCR, one entry per CDR3 protein. The sample has about 270,000 distinct CDR3 sequences, 50% to 70% seen once. The CDR3 is 16 amino acids. Germline V gene lookup returns CDR1 MRHNA and CDR2 SNTAGT. The chain recombines TRBV6-4 with TRBJ1-5, with 7 bases matching TRBD1. This TCR was recovered from a human donor with severe aplastic anemia or a healthy control (not recorded which). Sequenced material: sorted CD4+, CD8+, or CD8+CD57+ T cells (not recorded which) from PBMCs. The CDR3 DNA is TGTGTCAGCAGTGACCCGGGGAGGGGGCCAAGACAGCCCCAGCATTTT. Translation: CVSSDPGRGPRQPQHF.